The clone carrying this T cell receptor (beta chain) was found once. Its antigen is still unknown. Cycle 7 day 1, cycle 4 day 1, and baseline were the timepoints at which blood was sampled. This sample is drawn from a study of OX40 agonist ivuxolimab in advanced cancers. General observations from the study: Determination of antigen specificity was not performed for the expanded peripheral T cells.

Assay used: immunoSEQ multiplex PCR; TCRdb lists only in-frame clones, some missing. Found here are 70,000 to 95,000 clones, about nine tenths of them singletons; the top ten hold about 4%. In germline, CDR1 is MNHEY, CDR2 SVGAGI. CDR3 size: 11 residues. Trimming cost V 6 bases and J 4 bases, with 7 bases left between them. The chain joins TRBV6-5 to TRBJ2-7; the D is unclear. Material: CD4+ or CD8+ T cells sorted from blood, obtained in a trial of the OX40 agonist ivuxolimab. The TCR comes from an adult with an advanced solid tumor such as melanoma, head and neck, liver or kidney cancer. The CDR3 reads CASSSQYEQYF. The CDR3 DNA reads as TGTGCCAGCAGCAGCCAGTACGAGCAGTACTTC.